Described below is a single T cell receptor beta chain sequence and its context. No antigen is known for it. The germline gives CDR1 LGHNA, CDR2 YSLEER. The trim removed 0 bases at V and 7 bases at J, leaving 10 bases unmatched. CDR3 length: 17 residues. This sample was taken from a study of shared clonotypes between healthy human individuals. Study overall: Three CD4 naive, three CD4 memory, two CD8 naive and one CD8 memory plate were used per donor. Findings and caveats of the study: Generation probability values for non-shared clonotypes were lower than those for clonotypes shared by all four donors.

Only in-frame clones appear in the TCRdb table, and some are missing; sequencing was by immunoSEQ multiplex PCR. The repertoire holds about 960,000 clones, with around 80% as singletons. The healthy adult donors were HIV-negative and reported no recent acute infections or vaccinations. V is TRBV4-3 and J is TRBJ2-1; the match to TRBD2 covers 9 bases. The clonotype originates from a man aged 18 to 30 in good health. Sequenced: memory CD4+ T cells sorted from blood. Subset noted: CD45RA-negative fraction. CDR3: CASSQDLPSGVRNEQFF. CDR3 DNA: TGCGCCAGCAGCCAAGATCTACCTAGCGGGGTCCGGAATGAGCAGTTCTTC.